This passage covers 15 T cell receptor beta chains from one sample sequenced in a study of T cell changes during pregnancy in multiple sclerosis. Clones were sequenced by immunoSEQ multiplex PCR, and TCRdb holds only the in-frame ones, with some missing. The sample shows 50,000 to 65,000 clones, around 93% of them seen only once. Sequenced here: CD4+ T cells from peripheral blood mononuclear cells, sampled in the first trimester of pregnancy. The receptors shown here come from a female donor with multiple sclerosis, enrolled in a pregnancy study.

The rearrangement uses TRBV7-2 and TRBJ1-5; D not resolved. Deletions cut 4 bases from V and 3 bases from J, with 4 bases between. From germline, CDR1 is SGHTA and CDR2 FQGNSA. This CDR3 region has 12 residues. CDR3 amino acids: CASSSLNQPQHF. Here the CDR3 DNA reads TGTGCCAGCAGCTCTCTCAATCAGCCCCAGCATTTT.

The chain recombines TRBV10-3 with TRBJ2-7; D might be TRBD1 (6 bases). CDR3 length: 13 amino acids. The germline V gene has CDR1 ENHRY and CDR2 SYGVKD. V was clipped by 0 bases and J by 6 bases, with 9 bases between them. Written as DNA, the CDR3 is TGTGCCATCAGTGAGTCCATAGGGGGCGAGCAGTACTTC. Its translation is CAISESIGGEQYF.

The gene calls are TRBV6-5 and TRBJ2-7; D possibly corresponds to TRBD1 (6 bases). V lost 8 bases, J lost 6 bases, and 14 bases lay in between. Germline V gene sequence: CDR1 MNHEY, CDR2 SVGAGI. This CDR3 is built from 12 residues. CDR3 region: CASGAGVSEQYF. The CDR3 bases are TGTGCCAGCGGGGCAGGGGTTAGCGAGCAGTACTTC.

This chain connects TRBV11-2 to TRBJ2-2; 7 bases fit TRBD2. This CDR3 contains 16 residues. The germline V gene encodes CDR1 SGHAT and CDR2 FQNNGV. V shed 5 bases, J shed 2 bases, and the junction held 8 bases outside the gene matches. For the CDR3, the DNA is TGTGCCAGCAGCCCCCGGGGGGTTGCAAACACCGGGGAGCTGTTTTTT. It codes for CASSPRGVANTGELFF.

This clone was detected once. This CDR3 reads CAWKQGVMSETQYF. The CDR3 nucleotides are TGTGCCTGGAAACAGGGCGTGATGTCGGAGACCCAGTACTTC. The V gene is TRBV30, the J gene TRBJ2-5, with D maybe TRBD1 (6 bases). CDR3 length: 14 amino acids. Germline V CDR1 and CDR2: GTSNPN, SVGIG (reference sequence). The V and J ends lost 4 bases and 5 bases respectively, with 17 bases between them.

This sequence joins TRBV4-3 and TRBJ2-3, with TRBD2 as a possible D gene (6 bases). This CDR3 region has 19 residues. Deletions cut 1 base from V and 2 bases from J, with 22 bases between. The germline V gene encodes CDR1 LGHNA and CDR2 YSLEER. The CDR3 region is CASSQGGRPFHSSTDTQYF. DNA of the CDR3: TGCGCCAGCAGCCAAGGGGGGAGGCCCTTTCACTCTTCCACAGATACGCAGTATTTT.

The J gene is TRBJ1-4, the V gene TRBV5-1; the D is unclear. V lost 2 bases and J lost 0, with 8 bases in between. From germline, CDR1 is SGHRS and CDR2 YFSETQ. The CDR3 runs 15 residues. DNA of the CDR3: TGCGCCAGCAGCTTCCAGGCTCCAACTAATGAAAAACTGTTTTTT. The encoded protein is CASSFQAPTNEKLFF.

CDR3 in amino acids: CASSTGLAGVIQETQYF. The CDR3 DNA reads TGTGCCAGCAGTACCGGACTAGCGGGGGTCATCCAAGAGACCCAGTACTTC. The genes are TRBV7-2 and TRBJ2-5, with 13 nucleotides matching TRBD2. Germline V gives CDR1 SGHTA, CDR2 FQGNSA. The CDR3 runs to 17 residues. J lost 1 base, V lost 6 bases, and 8 bases had no gene match.

The V and J genes are TRBV9 and TRBJ1-2; maybe TRBD1 (5 bases). Trimming took off 0 bases at V and 8 bases at J, with 17 bases between the two ends. CDR3 length equals 15 residues. Germline V lookup: CDR1 SGDLS, CDR2 YYNGEE. The CDR3 nucleotides are TGTGCCAGCAGCGTAGGGGTCGGGACGGAGGGGGGCTACACCTTC. This codes for CASSVGVGTEGGYTF.

The chain couples TRBV7-9 to TRBJ1-1; 8 bases align to TRBD1. After removal of 5 bases from V and 10 bases from J, the junction contained 9 bases not matched to a gene. The germline gives CDR1 SEHNR, CDR2 FQNEAQ (reference sequence). This CDR3 region has 13 residues. The DNA for the CDR3 is TGTGCCAGCAGCCCGCGGACAGGGTCTACAGCTTTCTTT. Amino acids: CASSPRTGSTAFF.

V is TRBV5-4 and J is TRBJ2-1; 8 bases agree with TRBD2. The V gene's germline CDR1 is SGHNT and CDR2 YYREEE (reference sequence). With V trimmed by 3 bases and J by 6 bases, 11 bases remained unmatched. The CDR3 is made up of 16 amino acids. The CDR3 spells CASSYRAGVSGNEQFF. In DNA form, the CDR3 reads TGTGCCAGCAGCTATAGAGCGGGGGTCTCGGGCAATGAGCAGTTCTTC.

J is TRBJ1-1 and V is TRBV6-5; D unresolved. V lost 5 bases, J lost 0 bases, and 7 bases lay in between. This CDR3 comprises 13 residues. The germline V gene encodes CDR1 MNHEY and CDR2 SVGAGI. CDR3 sequence: CASSARVNTEAFF. The CDR3 DNA follows: TGTGCCAGCAGTGCGCGAGTGAACACTGAAGCTTTCTTT.

V gene TRBV5-6 combines with J gene TRBJ2-1; unclear D gene. Per germline, CDR1 SGHDT and CDR2 YYEEEE. V was trimmed by 4 bases and J by 3 bases, leaving 14 bases between them. This CDR3 region has 15 residues. In nucleotides, the CDR3 is TGTGCCAGCAGCCTCAATCGGGTCTTCTACAATGAGCAGTTCTTC. Its protein is CASSLNRVFYNEQFF.

This sequence joins TRBV6-5 and TRBJ2-1; perhaps TRBD1 as D (6 bases). The CDR3 totals 13 residues. Trimming left V 9 bases short and J 9 bases short, with 18 bases between. The V gene's germline CDR1 is MNHEY and CDR2 SVGAGI. CDR3 bases: TGTGCCAGGGCAAACAGGGCTATGGGTGAGCAGTTCTTC. This codes for CARANRAMGEQFF.

This chain links TRBV7-2 with TRBJ2-1; 7 nucleotides match TRBD1. Trimming removed 3 bases from V and 2 bases from J; junction bases left unmatched: 4. Germline V lookup: CDR1 SGHTA, CDR2 FQGNSA. This CDR3 spans 15 amino acids. CDR3 amino acids: CASSFDRAPYNEQFF. CDR3 DNA sequence: TGTGCCAGCAGCTTCGACAGGGCCCCCTACAATGAGCAGTTCTTC.